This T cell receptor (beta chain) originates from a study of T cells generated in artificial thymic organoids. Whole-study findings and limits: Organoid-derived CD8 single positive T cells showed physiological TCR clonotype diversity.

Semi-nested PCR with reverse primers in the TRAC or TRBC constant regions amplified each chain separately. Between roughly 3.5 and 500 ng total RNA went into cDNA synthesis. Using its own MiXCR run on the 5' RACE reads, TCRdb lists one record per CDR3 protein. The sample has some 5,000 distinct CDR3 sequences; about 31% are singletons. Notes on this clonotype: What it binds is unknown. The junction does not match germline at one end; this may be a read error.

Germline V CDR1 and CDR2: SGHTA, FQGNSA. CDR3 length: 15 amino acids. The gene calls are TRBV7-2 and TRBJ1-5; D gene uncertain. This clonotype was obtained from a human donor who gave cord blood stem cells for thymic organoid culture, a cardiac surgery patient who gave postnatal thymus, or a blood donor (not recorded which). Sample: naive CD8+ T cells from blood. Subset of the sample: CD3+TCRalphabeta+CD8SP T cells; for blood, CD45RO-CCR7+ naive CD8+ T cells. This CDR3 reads CVSSLAVVNSQPQHF. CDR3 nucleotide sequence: TGTGTCAGCAGCTTAGCTGTCGTGAACAGTCAGCCCCAGCATTTT.